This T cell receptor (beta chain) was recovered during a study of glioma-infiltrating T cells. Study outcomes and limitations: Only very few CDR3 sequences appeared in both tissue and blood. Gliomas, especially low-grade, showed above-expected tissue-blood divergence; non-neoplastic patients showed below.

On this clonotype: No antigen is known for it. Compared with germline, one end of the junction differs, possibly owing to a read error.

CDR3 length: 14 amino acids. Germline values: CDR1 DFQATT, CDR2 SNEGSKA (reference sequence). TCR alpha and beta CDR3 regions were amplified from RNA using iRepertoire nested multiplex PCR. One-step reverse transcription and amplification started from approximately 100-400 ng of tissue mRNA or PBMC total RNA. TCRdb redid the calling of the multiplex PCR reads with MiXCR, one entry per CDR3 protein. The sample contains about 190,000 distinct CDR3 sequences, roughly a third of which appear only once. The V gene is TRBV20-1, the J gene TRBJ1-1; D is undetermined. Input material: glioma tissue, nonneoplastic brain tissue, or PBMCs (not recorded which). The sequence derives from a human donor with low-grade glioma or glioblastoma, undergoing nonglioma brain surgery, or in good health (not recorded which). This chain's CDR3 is CSAPPYSVNTEAFF. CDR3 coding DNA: TGTAGTGCTCCGCCCTACTCAGTGAACACTGAAGCTTTCTTT.